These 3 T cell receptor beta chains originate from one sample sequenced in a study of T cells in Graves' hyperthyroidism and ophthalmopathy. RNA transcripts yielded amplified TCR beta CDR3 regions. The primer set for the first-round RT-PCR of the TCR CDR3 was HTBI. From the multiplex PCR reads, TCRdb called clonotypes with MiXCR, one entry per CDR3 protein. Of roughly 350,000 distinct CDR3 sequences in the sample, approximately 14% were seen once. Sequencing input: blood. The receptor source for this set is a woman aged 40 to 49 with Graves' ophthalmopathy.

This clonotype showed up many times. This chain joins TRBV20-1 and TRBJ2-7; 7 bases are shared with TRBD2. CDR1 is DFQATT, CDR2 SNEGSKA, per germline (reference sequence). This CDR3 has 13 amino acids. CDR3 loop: CAGRGTANYEQYF. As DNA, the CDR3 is TGCGCCGGGCGGGGGACGGCAAACTACGAGCAGTACTTC.

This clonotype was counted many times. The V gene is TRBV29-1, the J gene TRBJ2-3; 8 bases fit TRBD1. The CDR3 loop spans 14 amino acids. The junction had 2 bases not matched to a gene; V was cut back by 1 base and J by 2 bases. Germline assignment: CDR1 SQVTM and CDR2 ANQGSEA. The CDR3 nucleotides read TGCAGCGTTGAAGGACAGGGGTACACAGATACGCAGTATTTT. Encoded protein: CSVEGQGYTDTQYF.

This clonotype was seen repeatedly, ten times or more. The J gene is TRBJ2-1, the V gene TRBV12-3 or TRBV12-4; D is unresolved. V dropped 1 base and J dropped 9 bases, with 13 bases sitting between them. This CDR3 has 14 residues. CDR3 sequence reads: CASSLGLVGVEQFF. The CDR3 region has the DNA TGTGCCAGCAGTTTAGGGCTAGTTGGTGTTGAGCAGTTCTTC.